This T cell receptor (beta chain) was recovered during a study of blood T cell repertoires in COVID-19. Study background: From the United States, Italy and Spain came samples of acute and convalescent COVID-19. Sources were T cells, B-cell-depleted T cells, or PBMCs; the material itself was cDNA or gDNA.

Authors' data handling: Amplifying reference gene primers gave estimates of nucleated cell counts. Some clones are missing from TCRdb's copy, which holds only in-frame ones; the method was immunoSEQ multiplex PCR. Clone size and the V and J calls come from that table; the DNA yielded D and trimming. This sample has 180,000 or so clones, with 84% found just once. This clone was found once. CDR3 size: 13 residues. With 3 bases removed from V and 1 base from J, the gap between germline ends came to 6 bases. The germline gives CDR1 SGHAT, CDR2 FQDESV (reference sequence). The sample consisted of peripheral blood. The chain couples TRBV11-1 to TRBJ1-1, with D possibly being TRBD1 (5 bases). This TCR was recovered from a man aged 40-49 years who had recovered from COVID-19. In nucleotides, the CDR3 is TGTGCCAGCAGCTTGGGGGGGAACACTGAAGCTTTCTTT. Encoded protein: CASSLGGNTEAFF.